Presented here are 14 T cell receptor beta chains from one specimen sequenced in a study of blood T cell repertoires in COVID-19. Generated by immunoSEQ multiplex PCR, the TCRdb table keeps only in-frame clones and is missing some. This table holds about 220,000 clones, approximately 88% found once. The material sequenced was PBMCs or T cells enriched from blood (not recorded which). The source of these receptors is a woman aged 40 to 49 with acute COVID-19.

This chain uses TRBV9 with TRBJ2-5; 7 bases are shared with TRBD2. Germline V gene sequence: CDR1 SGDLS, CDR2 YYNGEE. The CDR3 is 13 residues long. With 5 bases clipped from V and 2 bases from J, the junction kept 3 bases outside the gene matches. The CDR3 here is CASSPAGQETQYF. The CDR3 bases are TGTGCCAGCAGTCCAGCGGGACAAGAGACCCAGTACTTC.

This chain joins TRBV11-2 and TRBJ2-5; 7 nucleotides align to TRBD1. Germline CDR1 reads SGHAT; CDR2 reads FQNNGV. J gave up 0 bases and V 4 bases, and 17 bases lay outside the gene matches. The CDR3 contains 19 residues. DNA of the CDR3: TGTGCCAGCAGCTCAATACACTCTCCCACAGGGGCCCACCAAGAGACCCAGTACTTC. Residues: CASSSIHSPTGAHQETQYF. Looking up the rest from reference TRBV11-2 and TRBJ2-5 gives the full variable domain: EAGVAQSPRYKIIEKRQSVAFWCNPISGHATLYWYQQILGQGPKLLIQFQNNGVVDDSQLPKDRFSAERLKGVDSTLKIQPAKLEDSAVYLCASSSIHSPTGAHQETQYFGPGTRLLVL.

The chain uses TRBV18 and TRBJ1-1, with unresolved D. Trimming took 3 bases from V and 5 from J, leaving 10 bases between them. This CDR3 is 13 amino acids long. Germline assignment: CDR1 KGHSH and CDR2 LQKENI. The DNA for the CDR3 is TGTGCCAGCTCACCTTTTACGCTAACTGAAGCTTTCTTT. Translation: CASSPFTLTEAFF.

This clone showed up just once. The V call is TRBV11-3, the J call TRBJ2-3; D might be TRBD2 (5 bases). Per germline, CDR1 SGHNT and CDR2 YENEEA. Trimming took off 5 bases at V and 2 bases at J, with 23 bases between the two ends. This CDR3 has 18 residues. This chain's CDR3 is CASSPGALTRKVTDTQYF. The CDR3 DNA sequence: TGTGCCAGCAGCCCAGGCGCCCTAACTAGAAAAGTCACAGATACGCAGTATTTT.

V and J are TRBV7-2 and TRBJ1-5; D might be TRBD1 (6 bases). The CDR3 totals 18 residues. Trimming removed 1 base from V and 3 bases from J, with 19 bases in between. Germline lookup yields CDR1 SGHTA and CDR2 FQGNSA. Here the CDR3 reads CASSLGQAGTRYNQPQHF. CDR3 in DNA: TGTGCCAGCAGCTTAGGCCAAGCAGGGACACGGTACAATCAGCCCCAGCATTTT.

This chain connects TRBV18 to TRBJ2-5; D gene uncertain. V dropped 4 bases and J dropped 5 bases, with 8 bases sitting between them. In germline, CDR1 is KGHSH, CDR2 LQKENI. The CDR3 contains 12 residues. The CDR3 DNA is TGTGCCAGCTCACGAGGCCGGGAGACCCAGTACTTC. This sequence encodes CASSRGRETQYF.

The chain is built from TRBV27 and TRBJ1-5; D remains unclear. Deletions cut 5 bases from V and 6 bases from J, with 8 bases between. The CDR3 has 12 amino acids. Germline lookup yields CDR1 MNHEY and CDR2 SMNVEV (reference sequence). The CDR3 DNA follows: TGTGCCAGCAGTACCACCGGTCAGCCCCAGCATTTT. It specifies CASSTTGQPQHF.

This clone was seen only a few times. The CDR3 DNA follows: TGTGCCATCAGCGCCGGGGGATTTCGGGAGACCCAGTACTTC. This sequence encodes CAISAGGFRETQYF. The chain joins TRBV10-3 to TRBJ2-5, with D perhaps matching TRBD2 (6 bases). V was shortened by 6 bases and J by 5 bases, with 16 bases between the two germline ends. This CDR3 region has 14 residues. Germline-derived CDR1 and CDR2 are ENHRY and SYGVKD.

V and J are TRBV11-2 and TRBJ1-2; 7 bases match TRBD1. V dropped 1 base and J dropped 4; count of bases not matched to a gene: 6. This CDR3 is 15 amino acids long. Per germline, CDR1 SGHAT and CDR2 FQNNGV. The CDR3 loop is CASSLGAGGSYGYTF. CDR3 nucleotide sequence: TGTGCCAGCAGCTTAGGGGCAGGGGGAAGCTATGGCTACACCTTC.

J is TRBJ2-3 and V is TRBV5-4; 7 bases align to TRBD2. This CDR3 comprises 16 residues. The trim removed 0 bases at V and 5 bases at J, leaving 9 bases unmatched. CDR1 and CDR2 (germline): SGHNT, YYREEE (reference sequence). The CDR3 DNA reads TGTGCCAGCAGCTTGGAGGCGGGAGTGATGGGAGATACGCAGTATTTT. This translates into CASSLEAGVMGDTQYF.

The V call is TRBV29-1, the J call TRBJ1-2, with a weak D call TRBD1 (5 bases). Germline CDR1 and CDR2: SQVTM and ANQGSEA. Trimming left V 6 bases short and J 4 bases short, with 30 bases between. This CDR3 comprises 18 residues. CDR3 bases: TGCAGCGTCCATACCGGCGGGGGTCCTCAACCTTGGGCCTATGGCTACACCTTC. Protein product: CSVHTGGGPQPWAYGYTF.

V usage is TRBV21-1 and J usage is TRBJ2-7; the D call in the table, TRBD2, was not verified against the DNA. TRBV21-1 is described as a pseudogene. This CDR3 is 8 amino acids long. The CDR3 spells CASGGVYV. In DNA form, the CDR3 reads TGTGCCAGCGGGGGGGTGTACGTC.

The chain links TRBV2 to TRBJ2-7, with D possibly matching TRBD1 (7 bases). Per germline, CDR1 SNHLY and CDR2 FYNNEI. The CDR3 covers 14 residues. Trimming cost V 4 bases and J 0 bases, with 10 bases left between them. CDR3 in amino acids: CASSGQGGSYEQYF. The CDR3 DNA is TGTGCCAGCAGTGGGCAGGGGGGCTCCTACGAGCAGTACTTC.

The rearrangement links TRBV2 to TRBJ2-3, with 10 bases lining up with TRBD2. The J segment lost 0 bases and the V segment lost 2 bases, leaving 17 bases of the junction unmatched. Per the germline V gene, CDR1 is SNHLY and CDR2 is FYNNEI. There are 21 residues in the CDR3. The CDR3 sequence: CASSERSWLAGAPLSTDTQYF. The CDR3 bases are TGTGCCAGCAGTGAAAGGTCTTGGCTAGCGGGGGCCCCTCTTAGCACAGATACGCAGTATTTT.